This TCR beta chain comes out of a study of cytomegalovirus exposure and HLA in healthy donors. Study-wide results and caveats: Most of the TCR beta V segments (in an earlier analysis) were productive either about 90% or about 30% of the time.

Points on this clone: The antigen is undetermined.

V shed 3 bases, J shed 5 bases, and the junction held 8 bases outside the gene matches. Germline V lookup: CDR1 GTSNPN, CDR2 SVGIG (reference sequence). There are 14 residues in the CDR3. The PCR made use of 60 Vbeta and 13 Jbeta primers. The method was immunoSEQ multiplex PCR; TCRdb's version includes in-frame clones alone and lacks a portion of them. The sample lists around 280,000 clones, 85% to 90% occurring once. This chain links TRBV30 with TRBJ2-5, with TRBD2 matching 8 bases. The source is a young woman in good health and CMV-seronegative. The source material was PBMCs. CDR3 loop: CAWRSPGGEETQYF. In DNA, the CDR3 is TGTGCCTGGAGGTCTCCGGGGGGGGAGGAGACCCAGTACTTC.